This passage covers 8 T cell receptor beta chains from one sample sequenced in a study of blood T cell repertoires in COVID-19. Assay: immunoSEQ multiplex PCR; the TCRdb copy retains only in-frame clones and omits some. Of approximately 99,000 clones listed, about 90% are singletons. Sequencing was performed on peripheral blood. The receptors come from a human donor in a cohort sampled during active COVID-19.

The gene calls are TRBV13 and TRBJ1-3; D gene unclear. CDR1 is PRHDT and CDR2 is FYEKMQ in the germline V gene (reference sequence). The CDR3 spans 14 residues. V was shortened by 6 bases and J by 0 bases, with 9 bases between the two germline ends. CDR3 nucleotide sequence: TGTGCCAGCAGAGGACTAAGCTCTGGAAACACCATATATTTT. Translation: CASRGLSSGNTIYF. The full variable domain, in which reference TRBV13 and TRBJ1-3 provide the parts outside the CDR3, is AAGVIQSPRHLIKEKRETATLKCYPIPRHDTVYWYQQGPGQDPQFLISFYEKMQSDKGSIPDRFSAQQFSDYHSELNMSSLELGDSALYFCASRGLSSGNTIYFGEGSWLTVV.

The rearrangement joins TRBV6-1 to TRBJ2-7; a possible D gene is TRBD1 (6 bases). Trimming cost V 3 bases and J 0 bases, with 12 bases left between them. The CDR3 contains 15 residues. Germline CDR1 and CDR2: MNHNS and SASEGT. The CDR3 sequence is CASSDPGHTSYEQYF. The CDR3 bases are TGTGCCAGCAGTGACCCGGGACATACCTCCTACGAGCAGTACTTC.

The V and J genes are TRBV7-9 and TRBJ1-1; 8 bases fit TRBD1. V shed 4 bases, J shed 3 bases, and the junction held 4 bases outside the gene matches. The CDR3 runs 14 residues. Germline values: CDR1 SEHNR, CDR2 FQNEAQ (reference sequence). CDR3 protein: CASSSADRDTEAFF. In DNA form, the CDR3 reads TGTGCCAGCAGCTCTGCGGACAGGGACACTGAAGCTTTCTTT.

The V and J genes are TRBV19 and TRBJ1-5, with 8 bases that match TRBD1. CDR1 is LNHDA and CDR2 is SQIVND in the germline V gene (reference sequence). V trimming: 1 base; J trimming: 3 bases; junction bases outside the gene matches: 2. This CDR3 is built from 15 residues. For the CDR3, the DNA is TGTGCCAGTAGTATAGGGACAGGGCCCAATCAGCCCCAGCATTTT. Encoded protein: CASSIGTGPNQPQHF.

The chain is built from TRBV5-1 and TRBJ2-7; TRBD1 matches at 10 bases. This CDR3 is 15 amino acids long. Losses at the gene ends were 4 bases for V and 7 bases for J; bases not matched to a gene: 11. The germline V gene encodes CDR1 SGHRS and CDR2 YFSETQ. The chain's CDR3 is CASSPGTGVPEEQYF. As DNA, the CDR3 is TGCGCCAGCAGCCCCGGGACAGGGGTACCGGAGGAGCAGTACTTC.

This clone was observed a few times. The chain uses TRBV19 and TRBJ2-6; TRBD1 matches 9 bases. Germline CDR1 and CDR2: LNHDA and SQIVND (reference sequence). This CDR3 has 17 amino acids. V was pared by 5 bases and J by 0 bases, with 5 bases of the junction left unmatched. The DNA of the CDR3 is TGTGCCAGTAGTCGAGGACAGGGGAACTCTGGGGCCAACGTCCTGACTTTC. Translated: CASSRGQGNSGANVLTF.

This chain connects TRBV6-6 to TRBJ2-7; D is perhaps TRBD1 (5 bases). The CDR3 runs to 16 residues. Trimming cost V 2 bases and J 5 bases, with 19 bases left between them. Germline V CDR1 and CDR2: MNHNY, SVGAGI (reference sequence). CDR3 residues: CASSYPWTPKGDEQYF. Here the CDR3 DNA reads TGTGCCAGCAGTTACCCTTGGACACCGAAAGGCGACGAGCAGTACTTC.

V and J are TRBV7-6 and TRBJ2-1; D is uncertain. Germline lookup yields CDR1 SGHVS and CDR2 FNYEAQ. This CDR3 is 13 amino acids long. V was shortened by 4 bases and J by 2 bases, with 6 bases between the two germline ends. The CDR3 sequence is CASSWATYNEQFF. CDR3 DNA sequence: TGTGCCAGCAGCTGGGCTACCTACAATGAGCAGTTCTTC.